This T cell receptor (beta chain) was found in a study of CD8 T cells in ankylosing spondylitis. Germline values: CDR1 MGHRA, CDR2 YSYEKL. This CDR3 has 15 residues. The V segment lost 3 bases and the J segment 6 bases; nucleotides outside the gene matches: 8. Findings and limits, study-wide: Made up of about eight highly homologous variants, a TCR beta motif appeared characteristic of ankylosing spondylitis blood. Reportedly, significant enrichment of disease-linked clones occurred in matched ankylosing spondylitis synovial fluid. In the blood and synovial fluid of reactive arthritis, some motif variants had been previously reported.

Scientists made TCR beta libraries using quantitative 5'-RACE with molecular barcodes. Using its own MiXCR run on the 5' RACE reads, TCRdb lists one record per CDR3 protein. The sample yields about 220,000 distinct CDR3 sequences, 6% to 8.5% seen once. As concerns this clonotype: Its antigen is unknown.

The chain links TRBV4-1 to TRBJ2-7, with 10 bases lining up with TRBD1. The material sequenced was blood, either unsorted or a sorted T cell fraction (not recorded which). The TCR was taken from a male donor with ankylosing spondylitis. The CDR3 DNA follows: TGCGCCAGCAGCCACCCGGGACAGGGGCAGGTCGAGCAGTACTTC. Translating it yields CASSHPGQGQVEQYF.